This T cell receptor (beta chain) stems from a study of OX40 agonist ivuxolimab in advanced cancers. Findings and caveats of the study: Low normalized clonal expansion also occurred in some nonresponding patients.

Profiled with immunoSEQ multiplex PCR; TCRdb holds only in-frame clones, not every one. Of about 58,000 clones listed, over 80% are singletons. As to this clone: Its antigen is unidentified.

Germline V gene lookup returns CDR1 LGHNA and CDR2 YNFKEQ. This CDR3 spans 17 amino acids. J gave up 2 bases and V 3 bases, and 11 bases lay outside the gene matches. The sample was CD4+ or CD8+ T cells sorted from blood, taken in a trial of the OX40 agonist ivuxolimab. The receptor comes from an adult with an advanced solid tumor such as melanoma, head and neck, liver or kidney cancer. The V gene is TRBV4-2, the J gene TRBJ2-5; TRBD1 aligns across 8 bases. The CDR3 here is CASSHHATGQGQETQYF. CDR3 bases: TGTGCCAGCAGCCATCACGCAACAGGACAGGGTCAAGAGACCCAGTACTTC.